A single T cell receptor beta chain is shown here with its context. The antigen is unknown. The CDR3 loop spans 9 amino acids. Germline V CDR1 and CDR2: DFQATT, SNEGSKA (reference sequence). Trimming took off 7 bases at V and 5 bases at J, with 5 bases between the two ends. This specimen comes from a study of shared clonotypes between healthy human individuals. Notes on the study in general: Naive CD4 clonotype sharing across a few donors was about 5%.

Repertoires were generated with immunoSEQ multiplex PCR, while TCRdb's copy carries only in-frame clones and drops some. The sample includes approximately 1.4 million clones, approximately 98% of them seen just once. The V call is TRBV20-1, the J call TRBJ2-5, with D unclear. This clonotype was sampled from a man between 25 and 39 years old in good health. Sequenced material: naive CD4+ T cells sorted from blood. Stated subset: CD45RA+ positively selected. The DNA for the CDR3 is TGCAGTGGACGCGAGACCCAGTACTTC. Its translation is CSGRETQYF.